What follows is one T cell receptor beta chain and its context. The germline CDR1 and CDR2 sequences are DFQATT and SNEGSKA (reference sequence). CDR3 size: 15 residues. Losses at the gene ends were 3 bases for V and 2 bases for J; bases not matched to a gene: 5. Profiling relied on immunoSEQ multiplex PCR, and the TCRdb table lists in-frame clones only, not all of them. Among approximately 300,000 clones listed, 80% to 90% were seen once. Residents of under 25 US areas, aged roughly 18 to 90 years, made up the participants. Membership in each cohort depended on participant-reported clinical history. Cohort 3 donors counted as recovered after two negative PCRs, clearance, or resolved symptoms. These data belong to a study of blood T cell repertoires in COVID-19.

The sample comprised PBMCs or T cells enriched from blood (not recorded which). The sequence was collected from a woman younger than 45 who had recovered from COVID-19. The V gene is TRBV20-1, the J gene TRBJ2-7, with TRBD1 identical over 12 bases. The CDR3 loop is CSASRGTGGPYEQYF. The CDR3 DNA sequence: TGCAGTGCTAGTCGTGGGACAGGGGGCCCCTACGAGCAGTACTTC.